One and the same sample provided the 21 T cell receptor beta chains below, sequenced in a study of blood T cell repertoires in COVID-19. Libraries were prepared by immunoSEQ multiplex PCR; TCRdb keeps only in-frame clonotypes and omits some of them. The sample gives roughly 68,000 clones, about 85% of which show up once; approximately 3.6% is in the top ten. The sample consisted of peripheral blood. These receptors came from a woman in her forties or fifties with COVID-19, enrolled during active disease.

V is TRBV6-6 and J is TRBJ2-3, with TRBD1 matching 10 bases. Germline V lookup: CDR1 MNHNY, CDR2 SVGAGI (reference sequence). Trimming removed 5 bases from V and 0 bases from J; junction bases left unmatched: 11. This CDR3 region has 18 residues. CDR3 loop: CASSRQGARILSTDTQYF. The CDR3 DNA reads TGTGCCAGCAGTCGACAGGGGGCCAGAATATTAAGCACAGATACGCAGTATTTT.

In its sample, this clone was seen once. The J gene is TRBJ2-7, the V gene TRBV5-4, with 11 bases matching TRBD2. The CDR3 is 14 amino acids. The V gene end was trimmed by 4 bases and the J gene end by 3 bases; junction bases not matched to a gene: 3. Germline V gene lookup returns CDR1 SGHNT and CDR2 YYREEE (reference sequence). CDR3 amino acids: CASSDSGRVYEQYF. CDR3 coding DNA: TGTGCCAGCAGCGATAGCGGGAGGGTCTACGAGCAGTACTTC.

This chain joins TRBV6-7 and TRBJ2-2; 13 bases line up with TRBD2. TRBV6-7 is known as an ORF, though its function is uncertain. The CDR3 covers 17 residues. With 5 bases clipped from V and 7 bases from J, the junction kept 10 bases outside the gene matches. The DNA for the CDR3 is TGTGCCAGCAGTAGAACCGGACTAGCGGGAGTCGTCGGGGAGCTGTTTTTT. As protein: CASSRTGLAGVVGELFF.

Notes on this clone: The junction does not match germline at one end; this may be a read error. The rearrangement links TRBV2 to TRBJ2-2, with D tentatively TRBD2 (6 bases). Germline V gene data show CDR1 as SNHLY and CDR2 as FYNNEI. This CDR3 is 13 amino acids long. The CDR3 sequence is CASISRTFGGLFF. The CDR3 region has the DNA TGTGCCAGCATCTCGAGGACCTTCGGGGGGCTGTTTTTT.

V is TRBV3-1 (or the pseudogene TRBV3-2) and J is TRBJ2-1, with a tentative D call TRBD2 (5 bases). The CDR3 is 15 residues long. Trimming stripped 0 bases from V and 9 bases from J, with 15 bases between. CDR1 is LGHDT, CDR2 YNNKEL, per germline (reference sequence). The CDR3 region has the DNA TGTGCCAGCAGCCAAGATGGCAGACTTCGGGGTGAGCAGTTCTTC. Translated, it gives CASSQDGRLRGEQFF.

This clone was seen just once. The chain joins TRBV5-6 to TRBJ1-6; no clear D. Trimming pared 1 base from V and 7 bases from J, leaving 3 bases between. The germline V gene encodes CDR1 SGHDT and CDR2 YYEEEE. The CDR3 is 12 amino acids. The DNA for the CDR3 is TGTGCCAGCAGCTTGTTAAATTCACCCCTCCACTTT. Its protein is CASSLLNSPLHF.

The chain combines TRBV19 with TRBJ1-4, with D possibly being TRBD1 (6 bases). Germline V CDR1 and CDR2: LNHDA, SQIVND (reference sequence). The germline V and J ends were trimmed by 7 bases and 5 bases, with 11 bases remaining between them. The CDR3 has 13 residues. CDR3 DNA sequence: TGTGCCAGTACCAGGACAGAGAATGAAAAACTGTTTTTT. It yields the protein CASTRTENEKLFF.

This clone appeared once. The chain uses TRBV19 and TRBJ1-1; D is unclear. With 3 bases removed from V and 3 bases from J, the gap between germline ends came to 14 bases. CDR1 and CDR2 (germline): LNHDA, SQIVND (reference sequence). This CDR3 has 15 residues. The CDR3 protein is CASSIAILRDTEAFF. CDR3 in DNA: TGTGCCAGTAGTATCGCAATATTGAGGGACACTGAAGCTTTCTTT.

For the CDR3, the DNA is TGTGCCAGCAGCTTAGGGCTAGCGCAGGCAGATACGCAGTATTTT. Its protein is CASSLGLAQADTQYF. V usage is TRBV7-9 and J usage is TRBJ2-3; D perhaps matches TRBD2 (6 bases). V was cut by 1 base and J by 4 bases, with 12 bases left in between. This CDR3 contains 15 residues. CDR1 is SEHNR and CDR2 is FQNEAQ in the germline V gene (reference sequence).

V is TRBV2 and J is TRBJ2-1; D might be TRBD2 (6 bases). Deletions cut 7 bases from V and 0 bases from J, with 13 bases between. CDR3 length: 15 amino acids. Germline V CDR1 and CDR2: SNHLY, FYNNEI. The CDR3 loop is CASKGSGSSYNEQFF. The CDR3 DNA reads TGTGCCAGCAAGGGTAGCGGAAGCTCCTACAATGAGCAGTTCTTC.

The rearrangement joins TRBV6-5 to TRBJ2-5; 7 positions agree with TRBD1. The J segment lost 5 bases and the V segment lost 6 bases, leaving 6 bases of the junction unmatched. Germline V gene data show CDR1 as MNHEY and CDR2 as SVGAGI. CDR3 size: 13 residues. CDR3 nucleotide sequence: TGTGCCAGCAGAAAGACAGGGTCGGAGACCCAGTACTTC. It is translated as CASRKTGSETQYF.

This chain links TRBV28 with TRBJ1-5; 8 bases align to TRBD1. V lost 3 bases to trimming and J lost 3 bases; unmatched junction nucleotides: 4. From germline, CDR1 is MDHEN and CDR2 SYDVKM. This CDR3 region has 15 residues. CDR3 bases: TGTGCCAGCAGTTTGTCGGACAGGGTCAATCAGCCCCAGCATTTT. Translation gives CASSLSDRVNQPQHF. Combining the CDR3 with reference TRBV28 and TRBJ1-5 gives the whole variable domain DVKVTQSSRYLVKRTGEKVFLECVQDMDHENMFWYRQDPGLGLRLIYFSYDVKMKEKGDIPEGYSVSREKKERFSLILESASTNQTSMYLCASSLSDRVNQPQHFGDGTRLSIL.

The chain has TRBV28 and TRBJ1-2; maybe TRBD1 (6 bases). Trimming shortened V by 5 bases and J by 7 bases, and 14 bases separated the two germline ends. This CDR3 comprises 13 residues. CDR1 MDHEN and CDR2 SYDVKM come from the germline V gene. As DNA, the CDR3 is TGTGCCAGCAGTCTTTCAGGGGTTAGTGGCTACACCTTC. It is translated as CASSLSGVSGYTF.

The V gene is TRBV5-1, the J gene TRBJ1-6, with 9 positions matching TRBD1. J gave up 5 bases and V 4 bases, and 13 bases lay outside the gene matches. This CDR3 is 18 amino acids long. Germline V gene lookup returns CDR1 SGHRS and CDR2 YFSETQ. In DNA, the CDR3 is TGCGCCAGCAGCCCCTGGACAGGGGATGTTTCGAATAATTCACCCCTCCACTTT. Translating gives CASSPWTGDVSNNSPLHF.

The DNA of the CDR3 is TGTGCCAGCAGCCCGGGACAGGGGACCTACAATGAGCAGTTCTTC. Translation gives CASSPGQGTYNEQFF. The genes are TRBV11-2 and TRBJ2-1; 10 nucleotides agree with TRBD1. Germline lookup yields CDR1 SGHAT and CDR2 FQNNGV. The CDR3 contains 15 residues. The V segment lost 5 bases and the J segment 2 bases; nucleotides outside the gene matches: 3.

In its sample, this clone was seen once. This sequence joins TRBV9 and TRBJ1-5, with a possible D match to TRBD1 (5 bases). The V and J ends lost 1 base and 4 bases respectively, with 24 bases between them. Germline assignment: CDR1 SGDLS and CDR2 YYNGEE. The CDR3 length is 19 residues. The chain's CDR3 is CASSVLKQAVGSPNQPQHF. As DNA, the CDR3 is TGTGCCAGCAGCGTACTGAAACAGGCCGTCGGTTCCCCTAATCAGCCCCAGCATTTT.

V gene TRBV7-2 combines with J gene TRBJ2-1; the match to TRBD1 covers 9 bases. Trimming cost V 1 base and J 8 bases; bases outside gene matches: 6. Per germline, CDR1 SGHTA and CDR2 FQGNSA. The CDR3 is 15 amino acids. CDR3 protein: CASSLEGTGYYEQFF. The CDR3 DNA reads TGTGCCAGCAGCTTAGAGGGGACAGGGTACTATGAGCAGTTCTTC. Full variable domain (remainder filled in from reference TRBV7-2 and TRBJ2-1): GAGVSQSPSNKVTEKGKDVELRCDPISGHTALYWYRQSLGQGLEFLIYFQGNSAPDKSGLPSDRFSAERTGGSVSTLTIQRTQQEDSAVYLCASSLEGTGYYEQFFGPGTRLTVL.

This chain links TRBV18 with TRBJ2-1, with D possibly matching TRBD1 (6 bases). The V end was cut by 3 bases, the J end by 4 bases, with 10 bases between. Germline CDR1 and CDR2: KGHSH and LQKENI. This CDR3 is 14 amino acids long. The CDR3 nucleotides are TGTGCCAGCTCACCTGGGGACAATTACAATGAGCAGTTCTTC. Translating gives CASSPGDNYNEQFF.

This rearrangement joins TRBV7-2 to TRBJ2-7; 10 bases are a match to TRBD1. The CDR3 contains 15 residues. Germline V gene data show CDR1 as SGHTA and CDR2 as FQGNSA. V was clipped by 5 bases and J by 5 bases; unmatched bases: 9. The CDR3 DNA follows: TGTGCCAGCAGCAACGACAGGGGGCGCATCGACGAGCAGTACTTC. Protein product: CASSNDRGRIDEQYF. Based on the CDR3 plus reference TRBV7-2 and TRBJ2-7, the full variable domain is GAGVSQSPSNKVTEKGKDVELRCDPISGHTALYWYRQSLGQGLEFLIYFQGNSAPDKSGLPSDRFSAERTGGSVSTLTIQRTQQEDSAVYLCASSNDRGRIDEQYFGPGTRLTVT.

V is TRBV15 and J is TRBJ2-5; D possibly corresponds to TRBD2 (7 bases). Trimming left V 1 base short and J 5 bases short, with 11 bases between. Germline loops: CDR1 LNHNV, CDR2 YYDKDF (reference sequence). This CDR3 contains 14 residues. CDR3: CATSRVGGVETQYF. CDR3 in DNA: TGTGCCACCAGCAGAGTAGGGGGGGTCGAGACCCAGTACTTC. Filled out from reference TRBV15 and TRBJ2-5, the complete variable domain reads DAMVIQNPRYQVTQFGKPVTLSCSQTLNHNVMYWYQQKSSQAPKLLFHYYDKDFNNEADTPDNFQSRRPNTSFCFLDIRSPGLGDTAMYLCATSRVGGVETQYFGPGTRLLVL.

The J gene is TRBJ2-1, the V gene TRBV19; TRBD2 aligns across 13 bases. The CDR3 consists of 16 residues. V lost 4 bases and J lost 4; bases outside the gene matches: 4. Germline loops: CDR1 LNHDA, CDR2 SQIVND (reference sequence). CDR3 amino acids: CASSKLAGGAYNEQFF. CDR3 sequence (DNA): TGTGCCAGTAGTAAACTAGCGGGAGGGGCGTACAATGAGCAGTTCTTC.